The 18 T cell receptor beta chains given below trace back to one sample, sequenced in a study of cytomegalovirus exposure and HLA in healthy donors. Sequencing was performed with immunoSEQ multiplex PCR; in TCRdb, only in-frame clones are kept and a portion is missing. The sample consists of hundreds of thousands of clones, approximately 82% of them appearing once. The specimen sequenced was PBMCs. These receptors were collected from a woman under 30 in good health and CMV-seronegative.

The rearrangement links TRBV11-2 to TRBJ2-5; 12 bases align to TRBD2. Trimming removed 6 bases from V and 5 bases from J; junction bases left unmatched: 7. The CDR3 runs to 15 residues. The germline gives CDR1 SGHAT, CDR2 FQNNGV. The CDR3 protein is CASSMTSGSVETQYF. The CDR3 DNA sequence: TGTGCCAGCAGTATGACTAGCGGGAGTGTGGAGACCCAGTACTTC.

The chain carries TRBV27 and TRBJ2-7; D is perhaps TRBD2 (6 bases). Germline CDR1 reads MNHEY; CDR2 reads SMNVEV (reference sequence). Trimming pared 5 bases from V and 0 bases from J, leaving 11 bases between. This CDR3 is 14 amino acids long. The CDR3 reads CASSPSGFSYEQYF. DNA of the CDR3: TGTGCCAGCAGTCCCAGCGGGTTCTCCTACGAGCAGTACTTC.

The chain couples TRBV6-6 to TRBJ2-1; possible D gene TRBD1, 7 bases. Germline-derived CDR1 and CDR2 are MNHNY and SVGAGI (reference sequence). The V gene lost 7 bases and the J gene lost 8 bases, with 15 bases spanning the gap. This CDR3 region has 13 residues. The CDR3: CASTGGGHYEQFF. CDR3 bases: TGTGCCAGCACAGGGGGAGGTCACTATGAGCAGTTCTTC.

This chain connects TRBV28 to TRBJ1-2, with 9 bases lining up with TRBD1. The germline CDR1 and CDR2 sequences are MDHEN and SYDVKM. J lost 6 bases, V lost 5 bases, and 13 bases had no gene match. The CDR3 is made up of 16 amino acids. The chain's CDR3 is CASSRPSGDRVDGYTF. DNA for the CDR3: TGTGCCAGCAGTCGTCCTTCTGGGGACAGGGTGGATGGCTACACCTTC.

The chain couples TRBV5-1 to TRBJ2-3; no clear D. The CDR3 extends over 13 amino acids. Trimming took off 3 bases at V and 3 bases at J, with 8 bases between the two ends. CDR1 is SGHRS, CDR2 YFSETQ, per germline. The CDR3 here is CASSWAETDTQYF. CDR3 nucleotides: TGCGCCAGCAGCTGGGCTGAGACAGATACGCAGTATTTT.

CDR3 region: CASSDDSSYNEQFF. The CDR3 region has the DNA TGTGCCAGCAGCGATGACAGCTCCTACAATGAGCAGTTCTTC. The J gene is TRBJ2-1, the V gene TRBV11-3; a weak D match, TRBD1 (5 bases). This CDR3 comprises 14 residues. Trimming took 5 bases from V and 0 from J, leaving 8 bases between them. Germline CDR1 SGHNT, CDR2 YENEEA.

The chain joins TRBV2 to TRBJ2-7; maybe TRBD1 (5 bases). The germline V gene has CDR1 SNHLY and CDR2 FYNNEI. The V and J ends lost 9 bases and 5 bases respectively, with 17 bases between them. CDR3 length: 13 amino acids. CDR3 bases: TGTGCCAGTAACCCTGAATGGGGCCACGAGCAGTACTTC. Translating it yields CASNPEWGHEQYF.

The rearrangement links TRBV27 to TRBJ1-4, with D perhaps TRBD1 (6 bases). Per germline, CDR1 MNHEY and CDR2 SMNVEV (reference sequence). This CDR3 spans 20 amino acids. V lost 5 bases and J lost 0, with 25 bases in between. The CDR3 sequence is CASSTVDLGGAFPTNEKLFF. The CDR3 DNA follows: TGTGCCAGCAGTACTGTTGATCTCGGGGGCGCATTTCCAACTAATGAAAAACTGTTTTTT.

The chain combines TRBV30 with TRBJ2-7, with a tentative D call TRBD1 (5 bases). The CDR3 is 12 residues long. Deletions cut 3 bases from V and 0 bases from J, with 6 bases between. Germline V gene sequence: CDR1 GTSNPN, CDR2 SVGIG (reference sequence). CDR3 sequence: CAWRDNSYEQYF. For the CDR3, the DNA is TGTGCCTGGAGGGACAACTCCTACGAGCAGTACTTC.

This clone has only one observation. The rearrangement uses TRBV29-1 and TRBJ2-1; tentative D call: TRBD2 (6 bases). The CDR3 has 12 residues. V lost 7 bases and J lost 8, with 15 bases in between. Germline V lookup: CDR1 SQVTM, CDR2 ANQGSEA. The chain's CDR3 is CSAHGASDEQFF. The CDR3 DNA is TGCAGCGCTCATGGGGCTAGCGATGAGCAGTTCTTC.

V is TRBV25-1 and J is TRBJ1-2; D uncertain. This CDR3 is built from 15 residues. Per germline, CDR1 MGHDK and CDR2 SYGVNS. V lost 5 bases, J lost 4 bases, and 17 bases lay in between. The CDR3 nucleotides are TGTGCCAGCAGTCAGTCAGGTCCTTCGGGCTATGGCTACACCTTC. Translating it yields CASSQSGPSGYGYTF.

The gene calls are TRBV5-4 and TRBJ1-1, with D tentatively TRBD1 (5 bases). The V end was cut by 4 bases, the J end by 4 bases, with 8 bases between. This CDR3 has 12 residues. Germline CDR1 reads SGHNT; CDR2 reads YYREEE (reference sequence). The CDR3 nucleotides read TGTGCCAGCAGCCAGACAGCCACTGAAGCTTTCTTT. It specifies CASSQTATEAFF.

The rearrangement links TRBV30 to TRBJ1-2; 9 nucleotides match TRBD1. The CDR3 is 16 residues long. The germline V gene encodes CDR1 GTSNPN and CDR2 SVGIG (reference sequence). V shed 3 bases, J shed 5 bases, and the junction held 13 bases outside the gene matches. This CDR3 is CAWSLRQGEAMYGYTF. The DNA of the CDR3 is TGTGCCTGGAGCTTAAGACAGGGGGAGGCGATGTATGGCTACACCTTC.

The gene calls are TRBV6-1 and TRBJ1-2; 8 bases are a match to TRBD1. From germline, CDR1 is MNHNS and CDR2 SASEGT. The CDR3 is made up of 15 amino acids. V shed 6 bases, J shed 8 bases, and the junction held 14 bases outside the gene matches. The chain's CDR3 is CASSAGGQGGYGYTF. CDR3 DNA: TGTGCCAGCAGCGCAGGAGGACAGGGTGGGTACGGCTACACCTTC.

The chain carries TRBV5-1 and TRBJ2-7; 8 bases align to TRBD1. Trimming took 2 bases from V and 5 from J; bases not matched to a gene: 9. The CDR3 is made up of 15 amino acids. Germline CDR1 is SGHRS and CDR2 is YFSETQ. CDR3 sequence reads: CASSLGGQGFNEQYF. As DNA, the CDR3 is TGCGCCAGCAGCTTAGGAGGACAGGGTTTTAACGAGCAGTACTTC.

This chain links TRBV6-5 with TRBJ1-5; 9 nucleotides match TRBD1. The germline gives CDR1 MNHEY, CDR2 SVGAGI. After removal of 8 bases from V and 7 bases from J, the junction contained 12 bases not matched to a gene. The CDR3 runs 15 residues. The CDR3 nucleotides read TGTGCCAGCTCCTCGGACAGGGGAAAGGAACAGCCCCAGCATTTT. Amino acids: CASSSDRGKEQPQHF.

The chain combines TRBV27 with TRBJ1-2; D possibly corresponds to TRBD1 (6 bases). Between the trimmed V and J ends, which lost 4 bases and 1 base, there was a span of 22 bases. This CDR3 contains 18 residues. From germline, CDR1 is MNHEY and CDR2 SMNVEV (reference sequence). CDR3 nucleotides: TGTGCCAGCAGTTCCCCTGCTGATTGGGGGCCGGGTAACTATGGCTACACCTTC. Translation gives CASSSPADWGPGNYGYTF.

This rearrangement joins TRBV6-1 to TRBJ1-5, with 9 nucleotides matching TRBD1. With V trimmed by 8 bases and J by 4 bases, 3 bases remained unmatched. CDR1 and CDR2 from the germline V gene are MNHNS and SASEGT. The CDR3 is 13 residues long. The CDR3 protein is CASLGTGNQPQHF. CDR3 DNA sequence: TGTGCCAGCCTGGGGACAGGGAATCAGCCCCAGCATTTT.